The source of this TCR beta chain is a study of long-term antiretroviral therapy in people with HIV. Germline V gene lookup returns CDR1 LGHNA and CDR2 YSLEER. Deletions cut 0 bases from V and 0 bases from J, with 12 bases between. The CDR3 length is 17 residues. Sequencing relied on immunoSEQ assay v3.0, run at survey level. Some clones are missing from TCRdb's copy, which holds only in-frame ones; the method was immunoSEQ multiplex PCR. The sample shows around 21,000 clones, 90% of them seen only once. The material was unsorted PBMCs, obtained 4.4 years before starting antiretroviral therapy. The sequence was obtained from a young woman with HIV. The chain couples TRBV4-3 to TRBJ2-1; D is possibly TRBD2 (5 bases). The CDR3 region is CASSQDEGRLSYNEQFF. CDR3 DNA sequence: TGCGCCAGCAGCCAAGATGAGGGCCGCCTCTCCTACAATGAGCAGTTCTTC.